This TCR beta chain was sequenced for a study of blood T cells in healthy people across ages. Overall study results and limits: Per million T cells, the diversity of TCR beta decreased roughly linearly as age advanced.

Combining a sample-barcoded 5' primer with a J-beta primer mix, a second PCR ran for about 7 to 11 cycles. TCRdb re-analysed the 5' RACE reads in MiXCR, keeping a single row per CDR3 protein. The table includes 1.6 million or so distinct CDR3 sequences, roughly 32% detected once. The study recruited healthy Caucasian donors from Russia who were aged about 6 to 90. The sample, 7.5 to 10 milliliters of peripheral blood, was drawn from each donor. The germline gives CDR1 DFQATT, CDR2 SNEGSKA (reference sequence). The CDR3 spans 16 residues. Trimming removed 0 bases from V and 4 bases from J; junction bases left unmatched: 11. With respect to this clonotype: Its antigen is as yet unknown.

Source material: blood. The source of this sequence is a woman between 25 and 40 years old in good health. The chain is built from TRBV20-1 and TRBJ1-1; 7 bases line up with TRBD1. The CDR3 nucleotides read TGCAGTGCTAGAGATCCAGGGGGTCTGACGTTCACTGAAGCTTTCTTT. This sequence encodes CSARDPGGLTFTEAFF.